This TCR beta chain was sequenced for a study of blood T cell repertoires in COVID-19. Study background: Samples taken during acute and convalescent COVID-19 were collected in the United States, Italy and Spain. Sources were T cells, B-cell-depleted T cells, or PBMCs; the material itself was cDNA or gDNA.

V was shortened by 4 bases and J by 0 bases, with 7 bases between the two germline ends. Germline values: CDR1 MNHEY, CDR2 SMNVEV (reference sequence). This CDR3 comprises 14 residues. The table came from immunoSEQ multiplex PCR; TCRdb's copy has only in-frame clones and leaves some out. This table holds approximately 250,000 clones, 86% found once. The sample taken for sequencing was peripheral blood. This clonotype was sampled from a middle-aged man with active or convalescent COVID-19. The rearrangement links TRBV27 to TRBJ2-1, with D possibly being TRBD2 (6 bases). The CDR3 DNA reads TGTGCCAGCAGTTCGGGAGACTCCTACAATGAGCAGTTCTTC. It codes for CASSSGDSYNEQFF.